The 3 T cell receptor beta chains reported below all come from one sample, sequenced in a study of CD4 and CD8 cells across lung adenocarcinoma regions. TCRdb reprocessed the PCR reads with MiXCR, giving one entry per CDR3 protein. The sample carries about 12,000 distinct CDR3 sequences, over 45% recorded once. Sequencing was done on a sample of CD8+ T cells from the margin of a lung tumor. The source is a male donor with lung adenocarcinoma. The CD4 and CD8 labels of this study may be unreliable.

A note on this clonotype: The germline gene is not matched at one end of the junction; a read error may be the cause. V usage is TRBV6-1 and J usage is TRBJ2-3, with 11 positions matching TRBD2. The V gene's germline CDR1 is MNHNS and CDR2 SASEGT. This CDR3 is 16 amino acids long. CDR3 residues: CASRDLAGGESGTQFF. CDR3 DNA sequence: TGTGCCAGCAGGGATTTAGCGGGAGGGGAATCCGGGACGCAGTTTTTT.

This clonotype was counted ten times or more. V gene TRBV6-2 or TRBV6-3 combines with J gene TRBJ1-2, with 7 bases identical to TRBD1. Germline CDR1 and CDR2: MNHEY and SVGEGT. V was pared by 6 bases and J by 3 bases, with 4 bases of the junction left unmatched. The CDR3 has 13 amino acids. DNA of the CDR3: TGTGCCAGCAGCCCTACAGGGGACTATGGCTACACCTTC. Amino acids: CASSPTGDYGYTF.

The chain links TRBV6-1 to TRBJ1-5; D perhaps matches TRBD1 (5 bases). Looked up from germline, CDR1 is MNHNS and CDR2 is SASEGT. CDR3 size: 16 residues. Trimming removed 5 bases at V and 0 bases at J, with 14 bases between. CDR3 sequence reads: CASSPRDRDSNQPQHF. Written as DNA, the CDR3 is TGTGCCAGCAGTCCCCGGGACCGTGATAGCAATCAGCCCCAGCATTTT.